The table lists the clone carrying this TCR beta chain with a few counts. Its cognate antigen is unknown. This sample stems from a study of yellow fever vaccine responses in identical twins. Study observations and caveats: Twins showed a vaccine T cell response that reportedly seemed partly convergent, partly personalized.

Germline V gives CDR1 LNHNV, CDR2 YYDKDF (reference sequence). V lost 5 bases to trimming and J lost 4 bases; unmatched junction nucleotides: 3. The CDR3 has 15 residues. MiXCR was run by TCRdb on the RT-PCR reads, yielding one entry per CDR3 protein. The table records about 34,000 distinct CDR3 sequences, 50% to 65% of them present only once. The chain uses TRBV15 and TRBJ2-1, with 12 nucleotides matching TRBD2. This sample comprised T cells from blood (PBMCs), unsorted or a sorted subset (not recorded which), obtained before or after yellow fever vaccination (not recorded which). The source of this sequence is a woman under 30 who received the yellow fever vaccine. The CDR3 loop reads CATSPGLAGYNEQFF. The CDR3, as DNA: TGTGCCACCAGCCCTGGACTAGCGGGATACAATGAGCAGTTCTTC.